The entry below describes one T cell receptor beta chain. This sample is part of a study of shared clonotypes between healthy human individuals. Study context: Per donor, CD8 memory used one plate, CD8 naive used two, CD4 memory used three and CD4 naive used three.

CDR3 length equals 16 residues. Germline loops: CDR1 MNHEY, CDR2 SVGAGI. V lost 0 bases to trimming and J lost 5 bases, with 14 bases between them. Repertoires were generated with immunoSEQ multiplex PCR, while TCRdb's copy carries only in-frame clones and drops some. The sample lists millions of clones, around 90% occurring once. Sequenced material: naive CD4+ T cells sorted from blood. Subset reported: CD45RA+ positively selected. The gene calls are TRBV6-5 and TRBJ1-3; D might be TRBD1 (5 bases). The receptor comes from a man between 18 and 29 years old in good health. The CDR3 loop is CASSYSGQGFRNTIYF. The CDR3 region has the DNA TGTGCCAGCAGTTACTCCGGGCAGGGATTCCGAAACACCATATATTTT.